Below are 19 T cell receptor beta chains sequenced from a single sample in a study of T-cell reconstitution after alpha-beta-depleted transplantation in children. It was with unique molecular identifiers that the TCRbeta library was prepared. TCRdb re-derived calls from the PCR reads in MiXCR, one entry per CDR3 protein. The sample yields approximately 520,000 distinct CDR3 sequences, 10% to 12% seen once. The sequencing used PBMCs, mostly from graft donor cells, collected 180 days after TCRalphabeta/CD19-depleted stem cell transplant. All receptors derive from a female patient aged 2-15 years who had a stem cell transplant for aplastic anemia, so the T cells may come from the graft donor.

This clonotype has just a few counts. The gene calls are TRBV18 and TRBJ1-5; the D gene is possibly TRBD1 (5 bases). V was trimmed by 2 bases and J by 2 bases, leaving 13 bases between them. Looked up from germline, CDR1 is KGHSH and CDR2 is LQKENI. The CDR3 length is 16 residues. CDR3 sequence (DNA): TGTGCCAGCTCACCAGAGGCAGGGCGGGGCAATCAGCCCCAGCATTTT. Encoded protein: CASSPEAGRGNQPQHF.

In this sample, this clonotype turned up a few times. The V gene is TRBV7-9, the J gene TRBJ1-1, with TRBD1 identical over 8 bases. This CDR3 region has 15 residues. CDR1 is SEHNR, CDR2 FQNEAQ, per germline (reference sequence). V was clipped by 4 bases and J by 2 bases; unmatched bases: 6. In DNA form, the CDR3 reads TGTGCCAGCAGCTACGACAGGGGCGCTAACACTGAAGCTTTCTTT. Encoded protein: CASSYDRGANTEAFF.

The CDR3 loop is CSVGGLLYEQYF. Here the CDR3 DNA reads TGCAGCGTTGGAGGTCTACTGTACGAGCAGTACTTC. The rearrangement uses TRBV29-1 and TRBJ2-7; no definite D call. The CDR3 loop spans 12 amino acids. Trimming pared 4 bases from V and 4 bases from J, leaving 11 bases between. The germline gives CDR1 SQVTM, CDR2 ANQGSEA.

The chain combines TRBV5-6 with TRBJ2-7; 7 bases fit TRBD1. There are 15 residues in the CDR3. With 0 bases clipped from V and 1 base from J, the junction kept 4 bases outside the gene matches. CDR1 SGHDT and CDR2 YYEEEE come from the germline V gene. The CDR3 here is CASSLAGGRSYEQYF. Written as DNA, the CDR3 is TGTGCCAGCAGCTTGGCAGGGGGTCGTTCCTACGAGCAGTACTTC. Combining the CDR3 with reference TRBV5-6 and TRBJ2-7 gives the whole variable domain DAGVTQSPTHLIKTRGQQVTLRCSPKSGHDTVSWYQQALGQGPQFIFQYYEEEERQRGNFPDRFSGHQFPNYSSELNVNALLLGDSALYLCASSLAGGRSYEQYFGPGTRLTVT.

J is TRBJ1-3 and V is TRBV4-3, with TRBD1 identical over 8 bases. This CDR3 is 17 amino acids long. The V gene end was trimmed by 3 bases and the J gene end by 2 bases; junction bases not matched to a gene: 9. CDR1 is LGHNA, CDR2 YSLEER, per germline. The CDR3 here is CASSHGRDRGTGNTIYF. The CDR3 DNA is TGCGCCAGCAGCCATGGAAGAGACAGGGGTACTGGAAACACCATATATTTT.

Ten or more counts support this clonotype. J is TRBJ1-1 and V is TRBV10-3; D perhaps matches TRBD1 (5 bases). The V gene lost 7 bases and the J gene lost 1 base, with 13 bases spanning the gap. The CDR3 has 14 residues. Germline loops: CDR1 ENHRY, CDR2 SYGVKD. CDR3 sequence (DNA): TGTGCCATCACCGCGGGGAGGGGGAACACTGAAGCTTTCTTT. This codes for CAITAGRGNTEAFF.

This clonotype was seen a few times. The J gene is TRBJ2-1, the V gene TRBV6-1, with TRBD1 identical over 8 bases. After removal of 7 bases from V and 2 bases from J, the junction contained 7 bases not matched to a gene. This CDR3 region has 15 residues. Germline V CDR1 and CDR2: MNHNS, SASEGT. CDR3 in amino acids: CASISRTGPYNEQFF. CDR3 in DNA: TGTGCCAGCATCAGCCGGACAGGGCCCTACAATGAGCAGTTCTTC.

This clonotype was found a few times. V usage is TRBV20-1 and J usage is TRBJ2-7; 9 positions match TRBD1. This CDR3 comprises 14 residues. Per germline, CDR1 DFQATT and CDR2 SNEGSKA (reference sequence). V lost 3 bases to trimming and J lost 6 bases; unmatched junction nucleotides: 9. The CDR3 DNA follows: TGCAGTGCTAGCTATCCGGGACAGGGAAGCGAGCAGTACTTC. The encoded protein is CSASYPGQGSEQYF.

This clonotype was picked up many times. This chain connects TRBV15 to TRBJ2-5; D is unresolved. The CDR3 consists of 14 residues. CDR1 and CDR2 from the germline V gene are LNHNV and YYDKDF (reference sequence). Trimming took 1 base from V and 1 from J, leaving 7 bases between them. The DNA for the CDR3 is TGTGCCACCAGCAGAGTAGCCCTCCAAGAGACCCAGTACTTC. Its protein product is CATSRVALQETQYF.

The chain couples TRBV11-3 to TRBJ1-1; 10 positions match TRBD1. J was trimmed by 7 bases and V by 5 bases; bases with no gene match: 7. CDR3 length: 14 amino acids. Germline loops: CDR1 SGHNT, CDR2 YENEEA. The DNA of the CDR3 is TGTGCCAGCAGCGCCGAGACAGGGGGCGTTGAAGCTTTCTTT. This gives the protein CASSAETGGVEAFF.

For this clonotype: A much bigger clone sits one base away, suggesting this may be a read error. The rearrangement uses TRBV11-2 and TRBJ2-7; D gene unclear. CDR1 and CDR2 (germline): SGHAT, FQNNGV. The CDR3 consists of 14 residues. The CDR3 nucleotides are TGTGCCAGCAGCCTAGAGACAAACTCCTACGAGCAGTACTTC. Translating it yields CASSLETNSYEQYF.

This clonotype was seen at least ten times. The V and J genes are TRBV11-2 and TRBJ2-3; D is perhaps TRBD2 (6 bases). The CDR3 runs to 15 residues. CDR1 SGHAT and CDR2 FQNNGV come from the germline V gene. Trimming cost V 5 bases and J 0 bases, with 12 bases left between them. CDR3 protein: CASSRSGSSTDTQYF. The CDR3 DNA reads as TGTGCCAGCAGCCGTTCCGGGAGTAGCACAGATACGCAGTATTTT. The full variable domain, completed using reference TRBV11-2 and TRBJ2-3, is EAGVAQSPRYKIIEKRQSVAFWCNPISGHATLYWYQQILGQGPKLLIQFQNNGVVDDSQLPKDRFSAERLKGVDSTLKIQPAKLEDSAVYLCASSRSGSSTDTQYFGPGTRLTVL.

This clonotype appeared a few times. The chain employs TRBV6-2 or TRBV6-3 and TRBJ1-1; 8 positions match TRBD1. The germline CDR1 and CDR2 sequences are MNHEY and SVGEGT. The junction had 10 bases not matched to a gene; V was cut back by 6 bases and J by 4 bases. This CDR3 region has 15 residues. This CDR3 is CASRSHLTGGTEAFF. In DNA, the CDR3 is TGTGCCAGCAGGTCGCACCTTACAGGGGGCACTGAAGCTTTCTTT.

Remarks on this clonotype: With a much larger clone just one base away, this may be a read error. The chain recombines TRBV23-1 with TRBJ2-1; D might be TRBD2 (5 bases). TRBV23-1 is marked as an open reading frame, function uncertain. The CDR3 contains 17 residues. The CDR3 spells CASSFGWRRISYDEQFF. In DNA, the CDR3 is TGCGCCAGCAGTTTTGGCTGGCGGAGGATTTCCTACGATGAGCAGTTCTTC.

This clonotype came up a few times. The gene calls are TRBV7-6 and TRBJ2-5; no clear D gene. V lost 1 base to trimming and J lost 0 bases, with 3 bases between them. This CDR3 region has 13 residues. Germline assignment: CDR1 SGHVS and CDR2 FNYEAQ. The CDR3 DNA follows: TGTGCCAGCAGCTTAGGGTACCAAGAGACCCAGTACTTC. Protein: CASSLGYQETQYF.

This clonotype was counted many times. The chain uses TRBV3-1 and TRBJ2-7; 9 bases fit TRBD1. CDR3 length equals 13 residues. The J segment lost 1 base and the V segment lost 6 bases, leaving 1 base of the junction unmatched. Germline V gene lookup returns CDR1 LGHDT and CDR2 YNNKEL (reference sequence). CDR3 nucleotides: TGTGCCAGCAGGGGACAGGGTTCCTACGAGCAGTACTTC. Translating it yields CASRGQGSYEQYF.

The chain uses TRBV27 and TRBJ2-5, with TRBD2 identical over 11 bases. Germline-derived CDR1 and CDR2 are MNHEY and SMNVEV (reference sequence). V was clipped by 5 bases and J by 4 bases; unmatched bases: 3. This CDR3 is 14 amino acids long. The CDR3 nucleotides read TGTGCCAGCAGTCCACTAGCGGGAGTAGAGACCCAGTACTTC. Encoded protein: CASSPLAGVETQYF.

This clonotype showed up just a few times. The chain has TRBV10-3 and TRBJ1-1; no definite D call. CDR1 and CDR2 (germline): ENHRY, SYGVKD. This CDR3 is 13 amino acids long. The germline V and J ends were trimmed by 3 bases and 0 bases, with 5 bases remaining between them. In DNA form, the CDR3 reads TGTGCCATCAGTGAAACATTGAACACTGAAGCTTTCTTT. Amino acids: CAISETLNTEAFF.

The gene calls are TRBV30 and TRBJ2-7; D not certain. Trimming cost V 2 bases and J 4 bases, with 12 bases left between them. The CDR3 has 13 amino acids. Germline CDR1 GTSNPN, CDR2 SVGIG (reference sequence). In DNA form, the CDR3 reads TGTGCCTGGAGTCGGGCGGAAGGTTACGAGCAGTACGTC. It translates to CAWSRAEGYEQYV.